This entry is about one TCR beta chain. This record belongs to a study of control samples from healthy donors and cancer patients. Method: immunoSEQ multiplex PCR; TCRdb's copy keeps in-frame clones and lacks some. The sample has about 160,000 clones; roughly 89% are singletons. Germline loops: CDR1 SGHTS, CDR2 YDEGEE. V was clipped by 4 bases and J by 3 bases, with 13 bases between them. This CDR3 spans 14 amino acids. This rearrangement joins TRBV5-8 to TRBJ1-1; D unresolved. The TCR sequence derives from a young man in good health. Specimen: blood. The CDR3 is CASSLLARDTEAFF. Written as DNA, the CDR3 is TGTGCCAGCAGCCTGTTAGCTAGGGACACTGAAGCTTTCTTT. The whole variable domain, remainder taken from reference TRBV5-8 and TRBJ1-1, is EAGVTQSPTHLIKTRGQQATLRCSPISGHTSVYWYQQALGLGLQFLLWYDEGEERNRGNFPPRFSGRQFPNYSSELNVNALELEDSALYLCASSLLARDTEAFFGQGTRLTVV.